Detailed here is one T cell receptor beta chain. Unmatched junction bases numbered 2, after V lost 7 bases and J lost 4 bases. Germline-derived CDR1 and CDR2 are MNHEY and SVGAGI. The CDR3 sequence is 12 residues long. The method was immunoSEQ multiplex PCR; TCRdb's version includes in-frame clones alone and lacks a portion of them. The sample yields about 79,000 clones, 70% to 85% seen once. This record comes from a study of OX40 agonist ivuxolimab in advanced cancers. V gene TRBV6-5 combines with J gene TRBJ2-5; TRBD2 matches 8 bases. The sequencing used CD4+ or CD8+ T cells sorted from blood, collected in a trial of the OX40 agonist ivuxolimab. The sequence was obtained from an adult with an advanced solid tumor such as melanoma, head and neck, liver or kidney cancer. CDR3: CASTAGGETQYF. In nucleotides, the CDR3 is TGTGCCAGCACGGCGGGAGGAGAGACCCAGTACTTC.